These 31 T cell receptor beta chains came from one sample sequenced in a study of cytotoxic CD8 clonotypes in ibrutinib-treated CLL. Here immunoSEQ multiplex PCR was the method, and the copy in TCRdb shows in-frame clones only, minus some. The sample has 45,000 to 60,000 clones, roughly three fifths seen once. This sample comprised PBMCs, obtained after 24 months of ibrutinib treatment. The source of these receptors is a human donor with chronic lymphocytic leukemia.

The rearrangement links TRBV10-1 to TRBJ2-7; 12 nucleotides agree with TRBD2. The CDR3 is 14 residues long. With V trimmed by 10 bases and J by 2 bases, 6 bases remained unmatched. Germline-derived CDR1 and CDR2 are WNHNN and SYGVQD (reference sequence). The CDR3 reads CAIQGLAGAYEQYF. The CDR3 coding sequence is TGCGCCATTCAGGGACTAGCGGGTGCCTACGAGCAGTACTTC.

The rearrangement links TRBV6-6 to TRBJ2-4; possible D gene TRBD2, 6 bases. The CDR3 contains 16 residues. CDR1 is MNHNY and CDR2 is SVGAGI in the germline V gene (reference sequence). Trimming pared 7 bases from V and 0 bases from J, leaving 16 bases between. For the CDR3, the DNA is TGTGCCAGCACTCCATCGGGACTGTTAGCCAAAAACATTCAGTACTTC. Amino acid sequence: CASTPSGLLAKNIQYF.

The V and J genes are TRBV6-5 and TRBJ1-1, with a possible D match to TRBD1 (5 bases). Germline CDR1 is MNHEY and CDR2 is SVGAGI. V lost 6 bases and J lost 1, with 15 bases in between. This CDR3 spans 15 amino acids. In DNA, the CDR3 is TGTGCCAGCAGAGATCGGACAATTGGGAACACTGAAGCTTTCTTT. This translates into CASRDRTIGNTEAFF.

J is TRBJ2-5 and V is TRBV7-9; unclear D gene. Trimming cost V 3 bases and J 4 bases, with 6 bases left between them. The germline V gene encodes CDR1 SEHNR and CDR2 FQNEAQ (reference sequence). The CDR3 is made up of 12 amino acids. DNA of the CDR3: TGTGCCAGCAGCTTGTTCCCAGAGACCCAGTACTTC. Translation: CASSLFPETQYF.

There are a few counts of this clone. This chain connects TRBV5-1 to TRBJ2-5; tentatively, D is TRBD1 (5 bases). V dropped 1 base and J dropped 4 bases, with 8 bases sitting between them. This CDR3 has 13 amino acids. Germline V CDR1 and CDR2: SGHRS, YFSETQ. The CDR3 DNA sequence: TGCGCCAGCAGCTTGTCAGGGATAGAGACCCAGTACTTC. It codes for CASSLSGIETQYF.

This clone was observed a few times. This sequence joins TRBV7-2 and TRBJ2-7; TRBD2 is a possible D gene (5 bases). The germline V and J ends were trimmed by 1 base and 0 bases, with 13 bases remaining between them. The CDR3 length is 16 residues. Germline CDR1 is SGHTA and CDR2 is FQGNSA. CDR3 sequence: CASSLGPSQSSYEQYV. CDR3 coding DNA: TGTGCCAGCAGCTTAGGCCCTAGCCAGAGCTCCTACGAGCAGTACGTC.

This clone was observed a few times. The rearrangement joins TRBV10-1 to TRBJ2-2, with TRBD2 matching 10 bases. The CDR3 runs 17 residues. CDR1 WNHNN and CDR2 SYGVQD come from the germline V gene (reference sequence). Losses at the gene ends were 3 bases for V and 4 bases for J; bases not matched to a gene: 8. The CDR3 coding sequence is TGCGCCAGCAGTGACGAGCGGGGGGGCCGGAGCACCGGGGAGCTGTTTTTT. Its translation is CASSDERGGRSTGELFF.

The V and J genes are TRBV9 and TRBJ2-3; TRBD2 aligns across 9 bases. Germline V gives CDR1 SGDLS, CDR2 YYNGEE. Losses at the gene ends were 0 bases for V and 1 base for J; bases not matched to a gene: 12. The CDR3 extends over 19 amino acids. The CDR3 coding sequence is TGTGCCAGCAGCGTAGCTACTTGGGCGGGGGGGCTACGCACAGATACGCAGTATTTT. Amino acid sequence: CASSVATWAGGLRTDTQYF.

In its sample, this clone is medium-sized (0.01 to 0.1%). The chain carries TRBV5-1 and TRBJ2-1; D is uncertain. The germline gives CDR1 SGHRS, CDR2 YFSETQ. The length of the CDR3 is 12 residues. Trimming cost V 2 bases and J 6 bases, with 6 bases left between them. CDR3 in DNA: TGCGCCAGCAGCTTTATTGCCAATGAGCAGTTCTTC. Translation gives CASSFIANEQFF.

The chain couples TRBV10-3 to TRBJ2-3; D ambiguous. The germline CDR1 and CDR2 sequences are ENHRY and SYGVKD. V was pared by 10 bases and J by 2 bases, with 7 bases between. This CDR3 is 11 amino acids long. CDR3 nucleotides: TGTGCCACCGAGGCCACAGATACGCAGTATTTT. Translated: CATEATDTQYF.

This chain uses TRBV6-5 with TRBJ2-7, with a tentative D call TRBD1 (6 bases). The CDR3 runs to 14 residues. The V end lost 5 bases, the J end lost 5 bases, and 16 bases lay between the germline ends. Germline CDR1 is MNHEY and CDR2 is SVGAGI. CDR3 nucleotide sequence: TGTGCCAGCAGTACCGGGACACACGGGGACGAGCAGTACGTC. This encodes CASSTGTHGDEQYV.

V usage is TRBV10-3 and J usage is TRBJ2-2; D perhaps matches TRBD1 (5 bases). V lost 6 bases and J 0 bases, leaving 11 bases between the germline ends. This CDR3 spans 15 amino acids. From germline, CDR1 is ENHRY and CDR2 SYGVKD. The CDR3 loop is CAISRANTNTGELFF. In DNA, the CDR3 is TGTGCCATCAGCAGGGCCAATACGAACACCGGGGAGCTGTTTTTT.

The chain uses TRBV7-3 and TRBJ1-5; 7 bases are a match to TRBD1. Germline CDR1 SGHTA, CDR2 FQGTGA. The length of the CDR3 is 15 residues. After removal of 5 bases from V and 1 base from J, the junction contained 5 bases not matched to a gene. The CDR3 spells CASSTTGNSNQPQHF. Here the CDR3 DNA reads TGTGCCAGCAGCACGACAGGGAACAGCAATCAGCCCCAGCATTTT.

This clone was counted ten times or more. The CDR3 DNA reads as TGTGCCACCAGCAGACTCCCTTGGACAGAGGGCAATCAGCCCCAGCATTTT. It specifies CATSRLPWTEGNQPQHF. The gene calls are TRBV15 and TRBJ1-5; the D gene is possibly TRBD1 (6 bases). Germline V lookup: CDR1 LNHNV, CDR2 YYDKDF (reference sequence). The CDR3 extends over 17 amino acids. Trimming removed 2 bases at V and 2 bases at J, with 16 bases between.

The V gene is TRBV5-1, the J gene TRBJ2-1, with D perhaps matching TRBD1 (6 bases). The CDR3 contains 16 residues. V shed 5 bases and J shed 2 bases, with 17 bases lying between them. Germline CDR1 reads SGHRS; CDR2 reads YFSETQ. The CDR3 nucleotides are TGCGCCAGCAGTTTCCTTACAGGGTCGACCTACAATGAGCAGTTCTTC. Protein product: CASSFLTGSTYNEQFF. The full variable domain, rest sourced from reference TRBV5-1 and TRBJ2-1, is KAGVTQTPRYLIKTRGQQVTLSCSPISGHRSVSWYQQTPGQGLQFLFEYFSETQRNKGNFPGRFSGRQFSNSRSEMNVSTLELGDSALYLCASSFLTGSTYNEQFFGPGTRLTVL.

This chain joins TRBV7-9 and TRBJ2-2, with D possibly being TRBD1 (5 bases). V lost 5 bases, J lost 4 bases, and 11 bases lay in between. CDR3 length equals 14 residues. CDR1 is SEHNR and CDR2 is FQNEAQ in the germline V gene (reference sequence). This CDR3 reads CASSGYRPTGELFF. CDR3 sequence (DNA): TGTGCCAGCAGCGGGTACAGGCCCACCGGGGAGCTGTTTTTT.

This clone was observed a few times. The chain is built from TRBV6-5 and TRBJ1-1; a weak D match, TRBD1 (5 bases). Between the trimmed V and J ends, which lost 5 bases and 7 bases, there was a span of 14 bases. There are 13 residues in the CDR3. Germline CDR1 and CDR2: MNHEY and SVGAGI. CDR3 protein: CASSDGGRVEAFF. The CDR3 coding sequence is TGTGCCAGCAGTGATGGGGGTAGGGTTGAAGCTTTCTTT.

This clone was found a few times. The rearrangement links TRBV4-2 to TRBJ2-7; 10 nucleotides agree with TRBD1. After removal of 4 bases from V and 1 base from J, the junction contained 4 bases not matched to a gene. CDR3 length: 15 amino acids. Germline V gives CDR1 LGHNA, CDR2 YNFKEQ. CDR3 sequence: CASSPAGQGSYEQYF. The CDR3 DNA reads TGTGCCAGCAGCCCGGCGGGACAGGGGTCCTACGAGCAGTACTTC.

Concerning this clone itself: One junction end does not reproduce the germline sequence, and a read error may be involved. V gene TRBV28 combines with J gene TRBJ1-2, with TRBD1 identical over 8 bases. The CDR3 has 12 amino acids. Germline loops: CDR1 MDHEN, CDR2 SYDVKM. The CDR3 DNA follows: TGTGCCAGCAGCCCATTAGGGACAGGCTTCCGCTTC. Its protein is CASSPLGTGFRF.

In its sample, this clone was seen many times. In DNA, the CDR3 is TGCGCCAGCAGCTTGATGGGACAGGGGTCAGGAAACACCATATATTTT. This sequence encodes CASSLMGQGSGNTIYF. The chain couples TRBV5-1 to TRBJ1-3; 10 nucleotides agree with TRBD1. The CDR3 consists of 16 residues. CDR1 is SGHRS, CDR2 YFSETQ, per germline. V was pared by 1 base and J by 4 bases, with 5 bases of the junction left unmatched.

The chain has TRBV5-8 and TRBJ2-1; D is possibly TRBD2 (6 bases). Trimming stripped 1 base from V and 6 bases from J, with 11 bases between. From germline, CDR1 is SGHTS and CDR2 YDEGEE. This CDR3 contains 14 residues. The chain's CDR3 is CASSLSPGVNEQFF. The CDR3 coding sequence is TGTGCCAGCAGCTTGTCCCCGGGGGTCAATGAGCAGTTCTTC.

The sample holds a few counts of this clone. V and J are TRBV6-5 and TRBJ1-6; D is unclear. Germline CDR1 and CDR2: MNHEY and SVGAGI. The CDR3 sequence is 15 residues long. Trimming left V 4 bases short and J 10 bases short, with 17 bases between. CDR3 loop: CASSFIIGEVSPLHF. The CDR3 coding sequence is TGTGCCAGCAGTTTTATAATTGGGGAGGTATCACCCCTCCACTTT.

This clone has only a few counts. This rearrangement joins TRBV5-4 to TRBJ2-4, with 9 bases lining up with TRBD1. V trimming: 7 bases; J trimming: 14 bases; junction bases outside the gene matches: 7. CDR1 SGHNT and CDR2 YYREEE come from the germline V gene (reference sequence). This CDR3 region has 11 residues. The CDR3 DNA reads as TGTGCCAGCGAGGGGACAGGGAGAAAGTACTTC. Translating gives CASEGTGRKYF.

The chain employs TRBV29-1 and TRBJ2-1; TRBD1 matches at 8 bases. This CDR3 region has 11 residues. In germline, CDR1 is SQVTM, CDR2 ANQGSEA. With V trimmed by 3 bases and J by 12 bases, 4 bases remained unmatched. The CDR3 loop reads CSVDSGTGQFF. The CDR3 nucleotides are TGCAGCGTTGATTCCGGGACAGGGCAGTTCTTC.

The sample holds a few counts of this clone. CDR3 nucleotide sequence: TGTGCCAGCAGTTTAACGGGAGAGCAGTACTTC. Residues: CASSLTGEQYF. The gene calls are TRBV28 and TRBJ2-7; D perhaps matches TRBD2 (5 bases). CDR1 MDHEN and CDR2 SYDVKM come from the germline V gene. The CDR3 is made up of 11 amino acids. Trimming took off 2 bases at V and 7 bases at J, with 6 bases between the two ends.

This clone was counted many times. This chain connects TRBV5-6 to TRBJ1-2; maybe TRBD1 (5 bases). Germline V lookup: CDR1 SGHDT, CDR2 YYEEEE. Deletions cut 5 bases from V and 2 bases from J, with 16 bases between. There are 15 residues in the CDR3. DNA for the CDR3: TGTGCCAGCAGTTATGACAGAGGAAGGAACTATGGCTACACCTTC. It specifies CASSYDRGRNYGYTF.

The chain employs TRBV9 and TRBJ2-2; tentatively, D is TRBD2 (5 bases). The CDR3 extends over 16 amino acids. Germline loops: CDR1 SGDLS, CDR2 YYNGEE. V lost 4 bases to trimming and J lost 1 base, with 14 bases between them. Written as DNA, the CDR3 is TGTGCCAGCAGCTTCAGCCAACTAGTGAACACCGGGGAGCTGTTTTTT. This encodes CASSFSQLVNTGELFF.

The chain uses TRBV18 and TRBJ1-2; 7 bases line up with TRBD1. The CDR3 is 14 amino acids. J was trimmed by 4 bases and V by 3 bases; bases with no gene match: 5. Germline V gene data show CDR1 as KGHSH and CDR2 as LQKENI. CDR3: CASSPEQGSYGYTF. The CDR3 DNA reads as TGTGCCAGCTCACCGGAACAGGGGAGCTATGGCTACACCTTC.

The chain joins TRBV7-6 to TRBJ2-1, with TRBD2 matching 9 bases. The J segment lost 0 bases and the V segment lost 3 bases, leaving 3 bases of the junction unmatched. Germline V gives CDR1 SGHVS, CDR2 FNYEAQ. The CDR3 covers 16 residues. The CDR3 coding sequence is TGTGCCAGCAGCTTCCTAGCGGGGCACTCCTACAATGAGCAGTTCTTC. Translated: CASSFLAGHSYNEQFF.

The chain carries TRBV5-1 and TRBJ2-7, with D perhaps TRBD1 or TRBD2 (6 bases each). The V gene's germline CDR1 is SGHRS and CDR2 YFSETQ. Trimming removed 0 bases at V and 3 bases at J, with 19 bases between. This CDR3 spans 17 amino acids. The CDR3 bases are TGCGCCAGCAGCTTGGGACCCAGGGGAGGAGGTGTCTACGAGCAGTACTTC. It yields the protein CASSLGPRGGGVYEQYF.

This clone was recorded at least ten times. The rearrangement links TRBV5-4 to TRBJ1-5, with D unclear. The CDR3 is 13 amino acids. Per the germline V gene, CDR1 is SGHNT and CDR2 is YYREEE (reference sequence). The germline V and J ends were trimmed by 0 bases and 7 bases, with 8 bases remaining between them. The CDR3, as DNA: TGTGCCAGCAGCTTGGGTGGCAGCCAGCCCCAGCATTTT. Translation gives CASSLGGSQPQHF.